This entry features one TCR beta chain sequence. The data stem from a study of blood T cell repertoires in COVID-19. Background on the study: PBMCs, B-cell-depleted T cells, or T cells provided the cDNA or gDNA that made up the material.

Per the original data handling: Counts of nucleated cells, estimated from reference gene primer amplification, were obtained. Produced via immunoSEQ multiplex PCR; TCRdb's table is partial and in-frame only. The DNA gave D and trimming, while V, J and clone size come from that table. The table lists 80,000 to 100,000 clones, over 70% of them singletons, with around a sixth in the top ten. V lost 3 bases and J lost 6; bases outside the gene matches: 6. The CDR3 extends over 15 amino acids. Looked up from germline, CDR1 is SGDLS and CDR2 is YYNGEE. Specimen: peripheral blood. This sequence originates from a human donor in a cohort sampled during active COVID-19. The chain combines TRBV9 with TRBJ2-2, with 9 bases lining up with TRBD1. The CDR3 DNA follows: TGTGCCAGCAGCGGTGTATGGACAGGGGCCGGGGAGCTGTTTTTT. Amino acids: CASSGVWTGAGELFF.